Sequencing of this T cell receptor (beta chain) was carried out in a study of cytomegalovirus exposure and HLA in healthy donors (dated by TCRdb to 2015 to 2018). For context, the study as a whole: According to an earlier analysis of 587 of the donors, roughly 180 million T cells yielded 90 million to 140 million unique TCR beta sequences and 250 to 350 Gb of sequence data. An early release covering around 630 HLA-typed donors comprised about 320 gigabases of sequencing data and approximately 80 million unique TCR sequences. The genetic ancestry cluster associated with self-reported Caucasian donors included about four fifths of the 350 to 500 genotyped donors. The study aimed to test whether cataloging public T cell receptors could reveal signatures of past pathogen exposure. Using immunosequencing, the study profiled T cell repertoires from some 670 subjects and related those repertoires to cytomegalovirus serostatus. A separate validation cohort of over 95 different subjects was used in addition to the approximately 700-subject first cohort. To predict cytomegalovirus infection status, the study combined high-throughput TCR immunosequencing, statistical association of individual TCRs with disease status, and machine learning. To study patterns of TCR occurrence, a later analysis re-analyzed previously published TCR beta repertoires from more than 550 donors and added high-resolution HLA genotyping. In the later analysis, no new phenotypic data were used to find candidate immune exposures; instead, reliance was placed on TCR beta sequences and their occurrence across donors. An earlier analysis of 587 of the donors used high-throughput TCR beta sequencing to judge whether each TCR beta V gene segment behaved as functional or pseudogenic. Donor age, sex, ethnicity and CMV serostatus were collected together with the repertoire data. A later genetic analysis used genome-wide SNP genotypes for 398 of the 666 donors, treating that subset as a discovery cohort. Every repertoire in the discovery cohort had been generated on one and the same sequencing platform. Both class I and class II loci were covered by HLA typing, at four-digit resolution. The number of donors typed differed by locus, with 629-630 for A, B, C, DRB1 and DQB1, roughly 520 for DQA1, over 600 for DPA1, and some 440 for DPB1. Roughly five DR-DQ haplotypes were handled as single units for association and clustering, since linkage in the cohort was strong. Among about 400 genotyped donors of the cohort, an average of around 250,000 unique TCR beta nucleotide sequences was sequenced per donor, of which about 19% were non-productive. Study-wide findings and limitations: In a later analysis, several top co-occurrence clusters were reported to appear linked to parvovirus B19, influenza, CMV and Epstein-Barr virus. In vitro tests confirmed that a few of the cytomegalovirus-associated TCR beta chains recognize cytomegalovirus antigens. A later analysis found that TCR association rates varied across HLA loci, with DRB1 alleles showing the most associated TCRs and HLA-C alleles the fewest. The study listed 164 TCR beta chains as associated with cytomegalovirus. The sequencing pipeline was judged likely to have produced a cluster of highly shared sequence variants as a technical artifact. In a later analysis, HLA-associated TCR beta chains showed more clonal expansion and lower generation probabilities than non-associated chains that were equally common. In a later analysis, around 17,000 TCR beta sequences were associated with specific HLA alleles at a false discovery rate of 0.05. When HLA alleles, especially DR and DQ, strongly co-occurred, TCR associations were difficult to assign to individual alleles. Roughly uniform sequencing depth across donors was assumed in presence/absence analyses, although this assumption may not hold. Because HLA typing was missing for some donors at each locus, association tests included only the typed subset. An earlier analysis of approximately 600 of the donors showed that most TCR beta V segments appeared in productive rearrangements either about 90% or about 30% of the time, which broadly matched IMGT annotations. According to the authors, the approach could potentially be generalized to other disease states and immunological phenotypes. In both the original and validation cohorts, the classifier was reported to diagnose cytomegalovirus status with high specificity and sensitivity. Because counts were too low, about 17 rarely observed V segments, including chromosome 9 orphons, were excluded from the earlier analysis of some 590 of the donors. According to a later analysis, most CMV-associated TCR beta chains appeared to be HLA-restricted, and the HLA associations seemed to be driven largely by CMV exposure. Because the 87-base-pair reads could not distinguish some IMGT-functional V segments, including TRBV6-2 and TRBV6-3, those segments were excluded. Most TCR sequences were observed very rarely across donors, whereas some public TCRs were present in many individuals. Only TCR beta chains were sequenced in this cohort, and the absence of alpha or paired-chain data limited detectable features. A further reported finding was that TCR beta sequences accurately predicted the HLA-A and HLA-B alleles for most subjects in the first cohort. In a later genetic analysis, a missense DCLRE1C variant was associated with V-gene and J-gene trimming of TCR beta chains, and the association was replicated in an independent cohort. Immune exposure information for the cohort was limited to CMV serostatus. Correlated functional status among segregating V segments might reflect linkage disequilibrium, but an unknown experimental factor could not be ruled out. A later genetic analysis reported fewer N-insertions in productive TCRs among donors in an Asian-associated ancestry cluster than the roughly 640-donor mean.

The cohort comprised 670 or so healthy bone marrow donors. At the time of sampling, every cohort member was nominally healthy, though immune exposures that went unrecorded were likely present. The donor was CMV seropositive and was included in the group of 289 seropositive cohort members. Every donor gave a peripheral blood sample, and the peripheral blood mononuclear cells from that sample were used for TCR beta sequencing. Genomic DNA was extracted from the blood cell samples with the Qiagen DNeasy Blood Extraction Kit. Sequences SGHVS (CDR1) and FQNEAQ (CDR2) are obtained from the germline V gene. Trimming removed 5 bases from V and 6 bases from J, leaving 16 bases between the germline ends. Its CDR3 holds 14 amino acids, cysteine through phenylalanine. Only the CDR3 DNA stays, 42 bases, in frame from base 1. Comments on this clone: It has no known antigen specificity.

Libraries were built with the immunoSEQ multiplex PCR assay. For the multiplex PCR, a mixture combining 60 forward primers for TCR Vbeta segments and 13 reverse primers for TCR Jbeta segments was used. Amplification of the CDR3 region of rearranged TCR beta genes was performed with a multiplex PCR assay on genomic DNA. The amplified TCR beta libraries were sequenced on the Illumina HiSeq System as 87-base-pair reads. In the source study's methods: Across the 600 to 700 repertoires, a later analysis counted approximately 75 million unique TCR beta chains, roughly 11 million of which were shared by at least two donors. A nearest-neighbor algorithm error-corrected the raw reads and collapsed the reads into unique sequences, merging closely related sequences to remove PCR and sequencing errors. CDR3 sequences were aligned to IMGT reference sequences to assign V, D and J gene segments. Each retained sequence needed at least a six-nucleotide match to both a V gene segment and a J gene segment. A rearrangement counted as productive if the CDR3 had no stop codons and remained in frame with V and J, and every other rearrangement counted as non-productive. Following IMGT convention, CDR3 was defined as the stretch from the second conserved V-encoded cysteine to the conserved J-encoded phenylalanine. The earlier analysis of some 550 of the donors excluded any sequence lacking an unambiguous match to a single V gene segment. In an earlier analysis of 587 of the donors, a V segment was called functional when productive rearrangements were above 56.7%, and segregating when the standard deviation between donors exceeded 5%. To diagnose cytomegalovirus status from the catalog of TCR beta chain sequences, a statistical classification framework was built. V and J gene assignment, in a later analysis, came from comparing TCR nucleotide sequences with IMGT/GENE-DB human TR gene sequences. Using the TCRdist pipeline, a later analysis assigned CDR3 sequences along with most-parsimonious VDJ recombination scenarios. In a later analysis, every TCR beta chain was defined by the combination of its CDR3 amino acid sequence and its V-gene family, and reads without a unique V-gene family were dropped. A later analysis removed several hundred highly shared, low-generation-probability nucleotide sequences to deal with suspected cross-contamination and a sequencing artifact. In a later analysis, a clonal expansion index for each public chain was calculated from normalized within-repertoire ranks of inferred template counts. In a later analysis, generation probabilities were computed using a VDJ recombination model fitted to out-of-frame rearrangements, and the results were checked against IGoR. In a later analysis, TCR-TCR, TCR-HLA and TCR-CMV co-occurrence was scored with hypergeometric tests, and a repertoire-size bias correction was applied to TCR pairs. To estimate false discovery rates, a later analysis permuted the HLA or CMV assignments 20 times. In a later analysis, co-occurring TCRs were grouped using DBSCAN, and TCRdist sequence similarity was added for clustering within HLA-allele-positive subsets. Co-occurrence clustering excluded repertoires with fewer than 30,000 or more than 120,000 public chains, plus five with anomalous nucleotide sharing. The clones in this table, taken by TCRdb from immuneACCESS, are in-frame only. Not every clone is retained; where verified, under half of the shortfall comes from an unresolved V gene, and the cause of the rest is unknown. The V and J calls and the clone size are those of that table, but D and trimming were determined from the DNA. For this sample, the table gives tens of thousands of clones. The top ten hold approximately 15% of the sample.

The chain is encoded by TRBV7-8 joined to TRBJ1-2, with the D gene not confidently named. This TCR derives from a man aged 45-65 years in good health and CMV-seropositive. Sequenced: PBMCs. The CDR3 region: CASSPHAGMNGYTF. The base sequence is TGTGCCAGCAGCCCCCACGCGGGGATGAATGGCTACACCTTC.